This T cell receptor beta chain appears in the sequencing data of a study of response to subunit inactivated influenza vaccine. Study results and limitations: The authors proposed limited new T cell recruitment per seasonal influenza vaccination.

Using its own MiXCR run on the RT-PCR reads, TCRdb lists one record per CDR3 protein. Of roughly 670,000 distinct CDR3 sequences listed, 14% are singletons. The CDR3 runs 14 residues. Unmatched junction bases numbered 7, after V lost 7 bases and J lost 2 bases. Germline lookup yields CDR1 SGHVS and CDR2 FQNEAQ. This clonotype was seen more than once but under ten times. Its target is unknown. The sample was PBMCs from blood, taken around 14 days before vaccination. The receptor was isolated from a man aged 45-65 years who received an inactivated influenza vaccine. This chain links TRBV7-8 with TRBJ2-7; TRBD1 aligns across 8 bases. CDR3 sequence (DNA): TGTGCCAGCACCTCCGGGACAGGACCCTACGAGCAGTACTTC. This translates into CASTSGTGPYEQYF.